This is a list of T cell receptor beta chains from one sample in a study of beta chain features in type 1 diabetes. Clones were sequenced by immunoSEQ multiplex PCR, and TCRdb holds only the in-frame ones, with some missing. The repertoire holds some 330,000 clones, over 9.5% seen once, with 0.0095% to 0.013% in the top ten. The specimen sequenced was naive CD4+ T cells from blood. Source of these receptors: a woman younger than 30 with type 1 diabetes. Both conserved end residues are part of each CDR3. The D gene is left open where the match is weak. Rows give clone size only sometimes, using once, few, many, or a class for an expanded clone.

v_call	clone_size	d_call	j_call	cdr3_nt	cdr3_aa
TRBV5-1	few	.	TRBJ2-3	TGCGCCAGCAGCCACAGGGGCACAGATACGCAGTATTTT	CASSHRGTDTQYF
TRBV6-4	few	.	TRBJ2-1	TGTGCCAGCAGTGAGGTAGCATCTGGGAATGAGCAGTTCTTC	CASSEVASGNEQFF
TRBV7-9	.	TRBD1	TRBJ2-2	TGTGCCAGCAGCCTCAAGGACAGGGTCTCATCCGGGGAGCTGTTTTTT	CASSLKDRVSSGELFF
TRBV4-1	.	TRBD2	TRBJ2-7	TGCGCCAGCAGCCAAGTCCGACTAGCCATCGGGTGCTACGAGCAGTACTTC	CASSQVRLAIGCYEQYF
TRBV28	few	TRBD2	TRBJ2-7	TGTGCCAGCGGGTTTGGCGGGAGAAACGAGCAGTACTTC	CASGFGGRNEQYF
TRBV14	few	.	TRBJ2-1	TGTGCCAGCAGCCTGGGCGGGATCATACTCAATGAGCAGTTCTTC	CASSLGGIILNEQFF
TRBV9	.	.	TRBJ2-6	TGTGCCAGCAGCGTAGGGAGCTCTGGGGCCAACGTCCTGACTTTC	CASSVGSSGANVLTF
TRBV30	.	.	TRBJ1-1	TGTGCCTGGAGTGTAGGAGGTGGAGGGAGCACTGAAGCTTTCTTT	CAWSVGGGGSTEAFF
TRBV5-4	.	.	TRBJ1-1	TGTGCCAGCAGCTTGGGGGAGACTCCTGAAGCTTTCTTT	CASSLGETPEAFF
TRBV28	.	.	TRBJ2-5	TGTGCCAGCAGTCCCCAAGGGACTGTTCCGACGGAGACCCAGTACTTC	CASSPQGTVPTETQYF
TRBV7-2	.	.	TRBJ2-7	TGTGCCAGCAGCCCGGCGGGCCTTGCTGTAGAGCAGTACTTC	CASSPAGLAVEQYF
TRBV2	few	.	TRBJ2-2	TGTGCCAGCACGCGGACAACCGGGGAGCTGTTTTTT	CASTRTTGELFF
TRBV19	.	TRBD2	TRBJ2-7	TGTGCCAGTAGTAAGCGACCACTCATCGGACTAGCGGGGAGGTCGGAGCAGTACTTC	CASSKRPLIGLAGRSEQYF
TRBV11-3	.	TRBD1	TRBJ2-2	TGTGCCAGCAGCTTAGGAAGATGGGGACAGGGGGACACCGGGGAGCTGTTTTTT	CASSLGRWGQGDTGELFF
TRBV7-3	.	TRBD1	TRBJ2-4	TGTGCCAGCAGCTTGGACAGGGGGGGAAACATTCAGTACTTC	CASSLDRGGNIQYF
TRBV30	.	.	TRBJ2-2	TGTGCCTGGAGTAAAACTACCCGCACCGGGGAGCTGTTTTTT	CAWSKTTRTGELFF
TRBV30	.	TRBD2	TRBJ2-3	TGTGCCTGGGGGGGAGGGACTAGCACAGATACGCAGTATTTT	CAWGGGTSTDTQYF
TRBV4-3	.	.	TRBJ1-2	TGCGCCAGCGGAACAGGGTTGCATGTAGGGGGCTACACCTTC	CASGTGLHVGGYTF
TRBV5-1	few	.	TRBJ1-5	TGCGCCAGTTCACCCTCGGACGGGGGTAAACAGCCCCAGCATTTT	CASSPSDGGKQPQHF
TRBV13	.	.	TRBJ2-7	TGTGCCAGCAGCCAGACTCCTTATAGCTCCTACGAGCAGTACTTC	CASSQTPYSSYEQYF
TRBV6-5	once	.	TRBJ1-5	TGTGCCAGCAGTTTGTGGGGCCCGAGGAGCAATCAGCCCCAGCATTTT	CASSLWGPRSNQPQHF
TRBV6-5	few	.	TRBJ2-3	TGTGCCAGCAGACGACATGTGGGCACAGATACGCAGTATTTT	CASRRHVGTDTQYF
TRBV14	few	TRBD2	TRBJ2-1	TGTGCCAGCAGCCAGGGGTTAAGTAGCGGGAGAGGTCGTGATGAGCAGTTCTTC	CASSQGLSSGRGRDEQFF
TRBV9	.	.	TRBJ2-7	TGTGCCAGCAGCGTATCGCAGGGAACGTACGAGCAGTACTTC	CASSVSQGTYEQYF
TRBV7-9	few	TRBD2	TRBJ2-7	TGTGCCAGCAGACAACTAGCGGGGGCCTCCTACGAGCAGTACTTC	CASRQLAGASYEQYF
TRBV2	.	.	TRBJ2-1	TGTGCCAGCAGTGATGTGTACGCAGCCTACAATGAGCAGTTCTTC	CASSDVYAAYNEQFF
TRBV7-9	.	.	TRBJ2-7	TGTGCCAGCAGCTCCCCGACTAGTAACTACGAGCAGTACTTC	CASSSPTSNYEQYF
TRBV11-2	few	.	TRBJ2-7	TGTGCCAGCAGCTTTTACTACGGCGAGCAGTACTTC	CASSFYYGEQYF
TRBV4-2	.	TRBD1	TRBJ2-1	TGTGCCAGCAGCCAAGAGGGGGACAGCGCCTACAATGAGCAGTTCTTC	CASSQEGDSAYNEQFF
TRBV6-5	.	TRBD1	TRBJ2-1	TGTGCCAGCAGCCTGGACAGGAATGAGCAGTTCTTC	CASSLDRNEQFF
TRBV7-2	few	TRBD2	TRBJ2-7	TGTGCCAGCAGCGTACCGGGACTAGGAGGCGAGCAGTACTTC	CASSVPGLGGEQYF
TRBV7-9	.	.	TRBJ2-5	TGTGCCAGCAGCTCCCGTGGAGCGGAGACCCAGTACTTC	CASSSRGAETQYF
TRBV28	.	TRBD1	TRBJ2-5	TGTGCCAGCAGTTGGGGACAGGGGTTCGTCAGAGAGACCCAGTACTTC	CASSWGQGFVRETQYF
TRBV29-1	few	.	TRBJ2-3	TGCAGCGTTCCCCCAAGGGCTAGCGTTGGCACAGATACGCAGTATTTT	CSVPPRASVGTDTQYF
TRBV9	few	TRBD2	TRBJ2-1	TGTGCCAGCAGCGTTCTAGCGGGAGGGCCAAATGAGCAGTTCTTC	CASSVLAGGPNEQFF